One and the same sample provided the 24 T cell receptor beta chains below, sequenced in a study of metastatic and nonmetastatic thyroid tumors. Every patient was untreated before thyroid surgery. Using MiXCR, TCRdb reanalyzed the PCR reads. The sample shows around 40,000 clones, roughly 14% of them seen only once. The specimen sequenced was blood. The source of these receptors is a female donor with papillary thyroid cancer or a benign thyroid nodule (not recorded which). Some clones in this sample may be carry-over from other donors' samples.

This clone was seen only a few times. The rearrangement links TRBV6-1 to TRBJ1-1; D is uncertain. Germline CDR1 reads MNHNS; CDR2 reads SASEGT. The CDR3 is made up of 14 amino acids. Trimming removed 6 bases from V and 0 bases from J, with 11 bases in between. This CDR3 is CASSRGGMNTEAFF. DNA for the CDR3: TGTGCCAGCAGCCGCGGTGGCATGAACACTGAAGCTTTCTTT.

This clone was counted once. This rearrangement joins TRBV11-2 to TRBJ1-1, with D uncertain. Between the trimmed V and J ends, which lost 3 bases and 1 base, there was a span of 15 bases. Germline CDR1 and CDR2: SGHAT and FQNNGV. The CDR3 is 16 amino acids. The CDR3 coding sequence is TGTGCCAGCAGCTTCACATTGACCAGACCGAACACTGAAGCTTTCTTT. This gives the protein CASSFTLTRPNTEAFF.

This clone was detected many times. The J gene is TRBJ2-3, the V gene TRBV5-5; the D gene is possibly TRBD1 (5 bases). Between the trimmed V and J ends, which lost 1 base and 2 bases, there was a span of 11 bases. The CDR3 consists of 15 residues. Germline CDR1 SGHKS, CDR2 YYEKEE (reference sequence). CDR3 nucleotides: TGTGCCAGCAGCTTGACGGACATTTTCACAGATACGCAGTATTTT. It yields the protein CASSLTDIFTDTQYF.

Many counts were recorded for this clone. The genes are TRBV4-1 and TRBJ2-5; 7 nucleotides match TRBD2. Trimming at V came to 4 bases and at J to 9 bases, leaving 8 bases not matched to a gene. Germline CDR1 MGHRA, CDR2 YSYEKL. The CDR3 runs to 13 residues. CDR3 in amino acids: CASSPGTGRAQYF. In nucleotides, the CDR3 is TGCGCCAGCAGCCCGGGGACTGGGAGGGCCCAGTACTTC.

As for this clone: The junction shows a germline mismatch at one end, possibly a read error. The V gene is TRBV20-1, the J gene TRBJ2-7; a weak D match, TRBD2 (7 bases). The length of the CDR3 is 15 residues. Germline CDR1 and CDR2: DFQATT and SNEGSKA (reference sequence). CDR3 amino acids: CSARGVRGRYYDQYF. CDR3 in DNA: TGCAGTGCTAGGGGGGTGCGGGGGCGGTACTACGATCAGTACTTC.

This clone has just a few counts. This chain connects TRBV5-1 to TRBJ1-2, with D perhaps TRBD1 (6 bases). CDR1 is SGHRS, CDR2 YFSETQ, per germline. The V end was cut by 5 bases, the J end by 8 bases, with 25 bases between. The CDR3 contains 16 residues. In nucleotides, the CDR3 is TGCGCCAGCAGTGTTGGGGGCTCGTCTGTCTCAGGGGGCTACACCTTC. This translates into CASSVGGSSVSGGYTF.

The table lists this clone with a few counts. A much larger clone lies one base from this, so it may be a read error. The chain employs TRBV5-1 and TRBJ2-1, with TRBD1 identical over 7 bases. The CDR3 contains 15 residues. Trimming removed 6 bases from V and 5 bases from J; junction bases left unmatched: 11. The germline CDR1 and CDR2 sequences are SGHRS and YFSETQ. The CDR3 protein is CASTPQGDSHNEQFF. CDR3 coding DNA: TGCGCCAGCACCCCTCAGGGGGATAGCCACAATGAGCAGTTCTTC.

This clone was seen many times. This rearrangement joins TRBV20-1 to TRBJ2-3; no clear D gene. This CDR3 spans 12 amino acids. Germline loops: CDR1 DFQATT, CDR2 SNEGSKA (reference sequence). Here the CDR3 DNA reads TGCAGCCAGAACCCAAGCACAGATACGCAGTATTTT. Its translation is CSQNPSTDTQYF.

As to this clone: It may be a read error: a sequence one base away is much more abundant. The chain couples TRBV11-3 to TRBJ2-5, with TRBD1 as a possible D gene (5 bases). The CDR3 sequence is 15 residues long. Germline V gene data show CDR1 as SGHNT and CDR2 as YENEEA. CDR3 amino acids: CASRLDPTVQETQYF. The CDR3 region has the DNA TGTGCCAGCAGGTTAGATCCGACAGTCCAAGAGACCCAGTACTTC.

CDR3: CASSPDRERSSGAFF. For the CDR3, the DNA is TGTGCCAGCAGCCCCGACCGGGAAAGGTCCTCGGGGGCTTTCTTT. J is TRBJ1-1 and V is TRBV27; no clear D. V was cut by 6 bases and J by 11 bases, with 25 bases left in between. CDR1 and CDR2 from the germline V gene are MNHEY and SMNVEV (reference sequence). CDR3 length: 15 residues.

In its sample, this clone ranks as medium-sized. The chain combines TRBV6-1 with TRBJ2-7, with TRBD1 matching over 10 bases. There are 14 residues in the CDR3. The germline CDR1 and CDR2 sequences are MNHNS and SASEGT. With 6 bases clipped from V and 1 base from J, the junction kept 3 bases outside the gene matches. CDR3 in amino acids: CASSQDRGSYEQYF. CDR3 DNA: TGTGCCAGCAGCCAGGACAGGGGGTCCTACGAGCAGTACTTC.

This clone was counted at least ten times. The J gene is TRBJ1-2, the V gene TRBV7-9; D remains ambiguous. The CDR3 is 14 amino acids. Germline lookup yields CDR1 SEHNR and CDR2 FQNEAQ (reference sequence). Trimming cost V 2 bases and J 7 bases, with 14 bases left between them. The CDR3 protein is CASSLSENRAGYTF. DNA for the CDR3: TGTGCCAGCAGCTTATCAGAAAATAGGGCTGGCTACACCTTC.

This clone was counted many times. The chain recombines TRBV7-2 with TRBJ2-5; the D call may be TRBD1 or TRBD2 (5 bases each). Germline CDR1 SGHTA, CDR2 FQGNSA. The CDR3 runs 16 residues. Trimming cost V 7 bases and J 0 bases, with 18 bases left between them. CDR3 amino acids: CASNPGTLMYQETQYF. The CDR3 DNA reads as TGTGCCAGCAACCCCGGGACCTTAATGTACCAAGAGACCCAGTACTTC. Together with reference TRBV7-2 and TRBJ2-5, the CDR3 gives the full variable domain: GAGVSQSPSNKVTEKGKDVELRCDPISGHTALYWYRQSLGQGLEFLIYFQGNSAPDKSGLPSDRFSAERTGGSVSTLTIQRTQQEDSAVYLCASNPGTLMYQETQYFGPGTRLLVL.

This clone was recorded many times. The chain has TRBV4-1 and TRBJ1-2; possibly TRBD1 for D (5 bases). Germline values: CDR1 MGHRA, CDR2 YSYEKL. CDR3 length equals 14 residues. V was shortened by 3 bases and J by 14 bases, with 22 bases between the two germline ends. The CDR3, as DNA: TGCGCCAGCAGCCACCCTGGGGCCCGAGAGTCCTGGACCTTC. Its translation is CASSHPGARESWTF.

With respect to this clone: Since the CDR3 does not end with the conserved phenylalanine or tryptophan, this likely comes from a read error. This rearrangement joins TRBV9 to TRBJ2-7; D is unclear. CDR1 is SGDLS, CDR2 YYNGEE, per germline. The CDR3 spans 14 residues. Deletions cut 3 bases from V and 7 bases from J, with 17 bases between. CDR3 coding DNA: TGTGCCAGCAGCGAAGAGCCGGGCCACCGAGAGCAGTACCTC. Translating gives CASSEEPGHREQYL.

This clone has ten or more counts. The J gene is TRBJ1-2, the V gene TRBV6-1; D not certain. This CDR3 is built from 15 residues. CDR1 and CDR2 from the germline V gene are MNHNS and SASEGT. V was clipped by 5 bases and J by 4 bases, with 17 bases between them. The CDR3 DNA reads TGTGCCAGCAGTCCCACCTCGGCAGGCTTCTATGGCTACACCTTC. This codes for CASSPTSAGFYGYTF.

This clone was counted many times. The V gene is TRBV28, the J gene TRBJ2-1, with a possible D match to TRBD1 (6 bases). Germline V gene lookup returns CDR1 MDHEN and CDR2 SYDVKM. The germline V and J ends were trimmed by 8 bases and 2 bases, with 16 bases remaining between them. The CDR3 is 15 residues long. The CDR3 DNA reads as TGTGCCAGCCACCAAGTCCGGGACACCTACAATGAGCAGTTCTTC. Its protein product is CASHQVRDTYNEQFF.

Concerning this clone: Sequence at one end of the junction differs from germline and may be a read error. This sample includes further DNA sequences coding for the same CDR3. The genes are TRBV27 and TRBJ2-3, with 8 bases fitting TRBD1. This CDR3 comprises 14 residues. CDR1 is MNHEY and CDR2 is SMNVEV in the germline V gene (reference sequence). The DNA for the CDR3 is TGTGCCAGCAGTGGGACAGGTCCCACAGATACGCAGTACTTT. Amino acid sequence: CASSGTGPTDTQYF.

In this sample, this clone turned up a few times. The chain links TRBV12-3 or TRBV12-4 to TRBJ1-6; tentatively, D is TRBD1 (5 bases). The V gene lost 1 base and the J gene lost 5 bases, with 9 bases spanning the gap. The CDR3 is made up of 15 amino acids. CDR3 region: CASSLVTVNNSPLHF. In nucleotides, the CDR3 is TGTGCCAGCAGTTTAGTGACAGTAAATAATTCACCCCTCCACTTT.

Many counts were recorded for this clone. This chain links TRBV11-2 with TRBJ2-1; 9 nucleotides match TRBD2. Losses at the gene ends were 1 base for V and 6 bases for J; bases not matched to a gene: 7. There are 16 residues in the CDR3. Germline assignment: CDR1 SGHAT and CDR2 FQNNGV. The CDR3 is CASSLVPAGGSNEQFF. Written as DNA, the CDR3 is TGTGCCAGCAGCTTAGTTCCAGCGGGAGGCTCCAATGAGCAGTTCTTC.

This clone was detected ten times or more. The chain is built from TRBV2 and TRBJ2-3; D may be TRBD1 or TRBD2 (5 bases each). This CDR3 spans 18 amino acids. V lost 8 bases and J lost 0, with 24 bases in between. Germline lookup yields CDR1 SNHLY and CDR2 FYNNEI. The CDR3 spells CASAWRQLGHSSTDTQYF. The CDR3 DNA reads TGTGCCAGCGCTTGGAGGCAGCTGGGGCACTCTAGCACAGATACGCAGTATTTT.

V is TRBV12-3 or TRBV12-4 and J is TRBJ1-3; D gene unclear. Trimming took 7 bases from V and 2 from J, leaving 18 bases between them. This CDR3 has 16 residues. The CDR3 DNA sequence: TGTGCCAGCATTTTCATATCCGGAGTGACTGGAAACACCATATATTTT. Translating gives CASIFISGVTGNTIYF.

This clone was recorded at least ten times. This chain links TRBV4-1 with TRBJ1-1; D is uncertain. Trimming removed 0 bases at V and 3 bases at J, with 8 bases between. Germline V CDR1 and CDR2: MGHRA, YSYEKL. This CDR3 is built from 14 residues. The CDR3 DNA follows: TGCGCCAGCAGCCAAGACGCTACTTACACTGAAGCTTTCTTT. Translation: CASSQDATYTEAFF.

This clone has just a few counts. A much larger clonotype is one base distant, so this may be a read error. The rearrangement links TRBV19 to TRBJ1-1; the D gene is possibly TRBD1 (6 bases). CDR1 and CDR2 from the germline V gene are LNHDA and SQIVND (reference sequence). V lost 9 bases, J lost 3 bases, and 11 bases lay in between. The length of the CDR3 is 12 residues. The CDR3 spells CASYTGYTEAFF. In DNA, the CDR3 is TGTGCCAGCTACACAGGGTACACTGAAGCTTTCTTT.